The sequence of this T cell receptor beta chain was determined in a study of T cells in Graves' hyperthyroidism and ophthalmopathy. The CDR3 length is 19 residues. Germline V gene sequence: CDR1 SGHTA, CDR2 FQGNSA. The investigators amplified TCR beta CDR3 regions from RNA transcripts. Researchers ran a first-round RT-PCR on the TCR CDR3 using the HTBI primer set. Each CDR3 protein is one row after TCRdb ran MiXCR on the multiplex PCR reads. This table has under 700,000 distinct CDR3 sequences, over 15% appearing once. Diagnoses were established using clinical symptoms, serum thyroxine and TRAb, thyroid ultrasound and orbital computed tomography. As concerns this clonotype: One end of the junction is discordant with germline, which a read error may explain.

This sequence joins TRBV7-2 and TRBJ1-2; D not resolved. The sequence came from a woman under 30 with Graves' hyperthyroidism. The sequenced sample was blood. This chain's CDR3 is CAGSLRPGRQKEANYGYTF. CDR3 nucleotides: TGTGCCGGCAGCTTACGGCCGGGCCGCCAGAAGGAAGCTAACTATGGCTACACCTTC. The whole variable domain, filled in from reference TRBV7-2 and TRBJ1-2, reads GAGVSQSPSNKVTEKGKDVELRCDPISGHTALYWYRQSLGQGLEFLIYFQGNSAPDKSGLPSDRFSAERTGGSVSTLTIQRTQQEDSAVYLCAGSLRPGRQKEANYGYTFGSGTRLTVV.